These 32 T cell receptor beta chains were sequenced from one sample in a study of T-cell memory formation after mild COVID-19. In TCRdb, the 5' RACE reads were re-called with MiXCR into one record per CDR3 protein. This table has 560,000 or so distinct CDR3 sequences, roughly 17% appearing once. The sample was PBMCs or a T cell subset sorted from them (not recorded which). These receptors originate from an adult woman who had mild COVID-19 (a few samples of this study predate the infection). Cell type and time point are not known.

The chain joins TRBV18 to TRBJ2-5; TRBD1 aligns across 8 bases. The length of the CDR3 is 14 residues. Looked up from germline, CDR1 is KGHSH and CDR2 is LQKENI. Losses at the gene ends were 1 base for V and 6 bases for J; bases not matched to a gene: 4. The CDR3 sequence is CASSPQGQEKTQYF. The CDR3 DNA reads as TGTGCCAGCTCACCACAGGGACAGGAGAAGACCCAGTACTTC.

This clonotype was observed many times. This rearrangement joins TRBV11-3 to TRBJ2-1; 10 nucleotides agree with TRBD2. J lost 8 bases, V lost 4 bases, and 14 bases had no gene match. The CDR3 covers 17 residues. The germline CDR1 and CDR2 sequences are SGHNT and YENEEA. The CDR3 DNA follows: TGTGCCAGCAGCTCTAGGGTATTAGCGGGAGGAGGTCATGAGCAGTTCTTC. Translating gives CASSSRVLAGGGHEQFF.

The chain carries TRBV5-1 and TRBJ2-3; the D gene could be TRBD1 or TRBD2 (6 bases each). Germline V gene data show CDR1 as SGHRS and CDR2 as YFSETQ. CDR3 length: 16 amino acids. Trimming pared 4 bases from V and 2 bases from J, leaving 17 bases between. CDR3 nucleotides: TGCGCCAGCAGCCCCTATACTGGGGGGCCCACAGATACGCAGTATTTT. This encodes CASSPYTGGPTDTQYF.

In this sample, this clonotype turned up a few times. CDR3 loop: CATSERLAGATDTQYF. The CDR3 bases are TGTGCCACCAGCGAACGACTAGCGGGGGCCACAGATACGCAGTATTTT. This rearrangement joins TRBV15 to TRBJ2-3; 12 positions match TRBD2. Germline V lookup: CDR1 LNHNV, CDR2 YYDKDF (reference sequence). The CDR3 covers 16 residues. Trimming took 5 bases from V and 2 from J; bases not matched to a gene: 5.

V usage is TRBV2 and J usage is TRBJ1-3; 9 bases are shared with TRBD1. Germline V lookup: CDR1 SNHLY, CDR2 FYNNEI. With V trimmed by 6 bases and J by 4 bases, 1 base remained unmatched. The CDR3 spans 13 residues. CDR3 amino acids: CASRDRGGNTIYF. CDR3 bases: TGTGCCAGCAGGGACAGGGGCGGAAACACCATATATTTT. The full variable domain, rest sourced from reference TRBV2 and TRBJ1-3, is EPEVTQTPSHQVTQMGQEVILRCVPISNHLYFYWYRQILGQKVEFLVSFYNNEISEKSEIFDDQFSVERPDGSNFTLKIRSTKLEDSAMYFCASRDRGGNTIYFGEGSWLTVV.

The chain links TRBV15 to TRBJ1-1, with D maybe TRBD1 (5 bases). V lost 5 bases to trimming and J lost 2 bases, with 18 bases between them. This CDR3 has 16 residues. CDR1 and CDR2 (germline): LNHNV, YYDKDF (reference sequence). CDR3 residues: CATSFSGLSLNTEAFF. Here the CDR3 DNA reads TGTGCCACCAGCTTCTCGGGACTCTCGCTTAACACTGAAGCTTTCTTT.

This chain joins TRBV5-1 and TRBJ2-5, with D perhaps TRBD2 (5 bases). CDR3 length: 13 residues. Germline CDR1 and CDR2: SGHRS and YFSETQ. With 2 bases removed from V and 5 bases from J, the gap between germline ends came to 10 bases. The CDR3 sequence: CASSFEGLETQYF. CDR3 sequence (DNA): TGCGCCAGCAGCTTCGAGGGCCTGGAGACCCAGTACTTC. Full variable domain (rest looked up from reference TRBV5-1 and TRBJ2-5): KAGVTQTPRYLIKTRGQQVTLSCSPISGHRSVSWYQQTPGQGLQFLFEYFSETQRNKGNFPGRFSGRQFSNSRSEMNVSTLELGDSALYLCASSFEGLETQYFGPGTRLLVL.

This clonotype was seen only a few times. This chain connects TRBV4-1 to TRBJ2-1; perhaps TRBD2 as D (6 bases). CDR3 length: 16 residues. Germline V gene data show CDR1 as MGHRA and CDR2 as YSYEKL. V lost 1 base and J lost 0, with 10 bases in between. The CDR3 here is CASSQVAAVSYNEQFF. DNA of the CDR3: TGCGCCAGCAGCCAAGTAGCGGCAGTCTCCTACAATGAGCAGTTCTTC.

This clonotype was recorded a few times. V usage is TRBV7-2 and J usage is TRBJ1-5; D might be TRBD1 (6 bases). V lost 5 bases and J lost 0, with 11 bases in between. The CDR3 spans 15 residues. CDR1 is SGHTA and CDR2 is FQGNSA in the germline V gene. Written as DNA, the CDR3 is TGTGCCAGCAGCATTACAGGGTTTAGCAATCAGCCCCAGCATTTT. Protein: CASSITGFSNQPQHF.

This clonotype was picked up a small number of times. J is TRBJ2-1 and V is TRBV12-3 or TRBV12-4, with D perhaps matching TRBD2 (6 bases). The CDR3 is 15 residues long. Trimming cost V 1 base and J 5 bases, with 12 bases left between them. CDR3 loop: CASSLGQTRHNEQFF. The CDR3 coding sequence is TGTGCCAGCAGTTTAGGTCAGACTAGGCACAATGAGCAGTTCTTC.

The chain employs TRBV4-3 and TRBJ2-2; D gene uncertain. Trimming left V 0 bases short and J 0 bases short, with 8 bases between. Germline V gene sequence: CDR1 LGHNA, CDR2 YSLEER. The CDR3 extends over 16 amino acids. As DNA, the CDR3 is TGCGCCAGCAGCCAAGAGAAGCGAACGAACACCGGGGAGCTGTTTTTT. Protein: CASSQEKRTNTGELFF.

This chain links TRBV27 with TRBJ1-2; 9 nucleotides agree with TRBD1. With V trimmed by 1 base and J by 4 bases, 13 bases remained unmatched. The CDR3 has 18 amino acids. Germline V lookup: CDR1 MNHEY, CDR2 SMNVEV (reference sequence). CDR3 protein: CASSLFGQGQMDIYGYTF. CDR3 DNA: TGTGCCAGCAGTTTATTCGGACAGGGGCAAATGGATATCTATGGCTACACCTTC.

The rearrangement joins TRBV19 to TRBJ2-1; D might be TRBD1 or TRBD2, each matching 5 bases. The CDR3 runs to 12 residues. Trimming pared 3 bases from V and 9 bases from J, leaving 9 bases between. Germline CDR1 reads LNHDA; CDR2 reads SQIVND (reference sequence). CDR3 coding DNA: TGTGCCAGTAGTATTGGGGGAAGTGAGCAGTTCTTC. Translated, it gives CASSIGGSEQFF. Full variable domain (outside the CDR3, taken from reference TRBV19 and TRBJ2-1): DGGITQSPKYLFRKEGQNVTLSCEQNLNHDAMYWYRQDPGQGLRLIYYSQIVNDFQKGDIAEGYSVSREKKESFPLTVTSAQKNPTAFYLCASSIGGSEQFFGPGTRLTVL.

This clonotype has more than one count but fewer than ten. The rearrangement joins TRBV5-6 to TRBJ2-6, with D unresolved. The CDR3 runs to 15 residues. Germline V gene lookup returns CDR1 SGHDT and CDR2 YYEEEE. The V and J ends lost 1 base and 2 bases respectively, with 7 bases between them. The CDR3 loop reads CASSLTLPGANVLTF. The CDR3 bases are TGTGCCAGCAGCTTGACATTGCCTGGGGCCAACGTCCTGACTTTC.

This clonotype was seen at least ten times. V is TRBV7-7 and J is TRBJ2-1; D remains ambiguous. V lost 2 bases, J lost 9 bases, and 11 bases lay in between. The CDR3 extends over 13 amino acids. In germline, CDR1 is SSHAT, CDR2 FNYEAQ (reference sequence). The CDR3 sequence is CASSLHLRSEQFF. The CDR3 DNA follows: TGTGCCAGCAGCTTACATTTGAGAAGTGAGCAGTTCTTC.

Here the CDR3 DNA reads TGTGCCAGCAGCGTGCTAGCGGGGTCGGGCCAGTACTTC. Translation: CASSVLAGSGQYF. V gene TRBV7-3 combines with J gene TRBJ2-5; TRBD2 aligns across 9 bases. CDR1 SGHTA and CDR2 FQGTGA come from the germline V gene. J lost 10 bases, V lost 5 bases, and 8 bases had no gene match. The CDR3 runs 13 residues.

This clonotype was seen at least ten times. This sequence joins TRBV20-1 and TRBJ1-3, with TRBD1 identical over 11 bases. Germline V gene sequence: CDR1 DFQATT, CDR2 SNEGSKA (reference sequence). There are 13 residues in the CDR3. Unmatched junction bases numbered 5, after V lost 6 bases and J lost 7 bases. CDR3 DNA sequence: TGCAGTGCGCTGGGACAGGGGGTCAACACCATATATTTT. Translation: CSALGQGVNTIYF.

In its sample, this clonotype was seen a few times. This sequence joins TRBV27 and TRBJ1-2, with D unresolved. The CDR3 consists of 12 residues. Between the trimmed V and J ends, which lost 6 bases and 4 bases, there was a span of 9 bases. Germline-derived CDR1 and CDR2 are MNHEY and SMNVEV (reference sequence). The CDR3 bases are TGTGCCAGCAGGGCCGTTGGCTATGGCTACACCTTC. As protein: CASRAVGYGYTF.

Only a few counts were recorded for this clonotype. The chain recombines TRBV2 with TRBJ2-2; 10 nucleotides agree with TRBD2. CDR1 is SNHLY and CDR2 is FYNNEI in the germline V gene. The CDR3 is made up of 16 amino acids. Trimming cost V 2 bases and J 5 bases; bases outside gene matches: 5. In nucleotides, the CDR3 is TGTGCCAGCAGTGAAATCCTAGCGGGGGTAACCGGGGAGCTGTTTTTT. Residues: CASSEILAGVTGELFF.

This clonotype turned up a few times. The gene calls are TRBV19 and TRBJ1-6; TRBD1 might be the D (6 bases). Between the trimmed V and J ends, which lost 5 bases and 1 base, there was a span of 15 bases. Germline assignment: CDR1 LNHDA and CDR2 SQIVND (reference sequence). CDR3 length equals 17 residues. CDR3 DNA: TGTGCCAGTAGTCTTTTCAGGGGAGAGTCCTATAATTCACCCCTCCACTTT. Translated, it gives CASSLFRGESYNSPLHF.

This clonotype appeared a few times. This chain joins TRBV5-1 and TRBJ2-5; D is uncertain. CDR1 and CDR2 (germline): SGHRS, YFSETQ. This CDR3 has 14 amino acids. Trimming removed 0 bases at V and 1 base at J, with 7 bases between. The DNA for the CDR3 is TGCGCCAGCAGCTTGGTTACATTCCAAGAGACCCAGTACTTC. Protein sequence: CASSLVTFQETQYF.

This clonotype was counted a few times. The CDR3 sequence is CASSYSGINQPQHF. CDR3 bases: TGTGCCAGCAGTTACTCGGGGATCAATCAGCCCCAGCATTTT. The chain links TRBV6-2 or TRBV6-3 to TRBJ1-5, with D unclear. CDR1 MNHEY and CDR2 SVGEGT come from the germline V gene. This CDR3 comprises 14 residues. The germline V and J ends were trimmed by 0 bases and 3 bases, with 6 bases remaining between them.

CDR3 bases: TGCAGTGCTAGAGATTTAGCGGGGAAATACAATGAGCAGTTCTTC. Residues: CSARDLAGKYNEQFF. V gene TRBV20-1 combines with J gene TRBJ2-1, with 8 positions matching TRBD2. CDR3 size: 15 residues. Germline assignment: CDR1 DFQATT and CDR2 SNEGSKA (reference sequence). V dropped 0 bases and J dropped 4; count of bases not matched to a gene: 5.

This chain uses TRBV12-3 or TRBV12-4 with TRBJ2-7, with D possibly being TRBD2 (6 bases). The CDR3 is 12 residues long. Trimming pared 6 bases from V and 5 bases from J, leaving 11 bases between. The CDR3 spells CASRGGSDEQYF. The CDR3 coding sequence is TGTGCCAGCAGGGGGGGTTCGGACGAGCAGTACTTC.

The chain carries TRBV4-2 and TRBJ2-5; possible D gene TRBD1, 5 bases. Germline V gene sequence: CDR1 LGHNA, CDR2 YNFKEQ. The CDR3 has 14 residues. The germline V and J ends were trimmed by 0 bases and 5 bases, with 10 bases remaining between them. CDR3 loop: CASSQDVAGETQYF. Here the CDR3 DNA reads TGTGCCAGCAGCCAAGATGTGGCAGGGGAGACCCAGTACTTC.

The rearrangement uses TRBV4-1 and TRBJ1-2; tentatively, D is TRBD1 (5 bases). Per germline, CDR1 MGHRA and CDR2 YSYEKL. There are 19 residues in the CDR3. Trimming removed 4 bases from V and 4 bases from J, with 28 bases in between. CDR3 sequence: CASSPNPTGWAAGFYGYTF. In DNA, the CDR3 is TGCGCCAGCAGCCCTAACCCCACAGGTTGGGCGGCCGGGTTCTATGGCTACACCTTC.

The genes are TRBV5-5 and TRBJ2-7; D is unresolved. Germline V gives CDR1 SGHKS, CDR2 YYEKEE (reference sequence). Trimming shortened V by 3 bases and J by 3 bases, and 16 bases separated the two germline ends. This CDR3 comprises 15 residues. The CDR3 DNA reads as TGTGCCAGCAGCTCAGCAGGTTCCGTCGGCTACGAGCAGTACTTC. Translated: CASSSAGSVGYEQYF.

The V and J genes are TRBV7-9 and TRBJ2-5; TRBD2 aligns across 10 bases. The CDR3 extends over 16 amino acids. Unmatched junction bases numbered 9, after V lost 2 bases and J lost 6 bases. Germline assignment: CDR1 SEHNR and CDR2 FQNEAQ (reference sequence). The CDR3 here is CASSLKSGRAVKTQYF. The CDR3 coding sequence is TGTGCCAGCAGCTTAAAGAGCGGGAGGGCCGTGAAGACCCAGTACTTC.

This chain uses TRBV12-3 or TRBV12-4 with TRBJ2-1; possible D gene TRBD1, 5 bases. This CDR3 spans 15 amino acids. V gave up 5 bases and J gave up 4 bases, with 15 bases separating them. The CDR3 loop reads CASSPGNWVYNEQFF. As DNA, the CDR3 is TGTGCCAGCAGTCCAGGGAATTGGGTTTACAATGAGCAGTTCTTC.

The chain couples TRBV5-1 to TRBJ2-3; TRBD2 agrees at 9 bases. With V trimmed by 1 base and J by 5 bases, 8 bases remained unmatched. Germline CDR1 SGHRS, CDR2 YFSETQ. The length of the CDR3 is 16 residues. The CDR3 here is CASSLNVAGAGDTQYF. The CDR3 nucleotides read TGCGCCAGCAGCTTGAACGTAGCGGGGGCTGGAGATACGCAGTATTTT.

DNA of the CDR3: TGTGCCAGTACTCGGGGGGCGCAGTACCACGAGCAGTACTTC. Its protein is CASTRGAQYHEQYF. The V call is TRBV19, the J call TRBJ2-7; D might be TRBD2 (7 bases). This CDR3 is 14 amino acids long. The ends were cut back, 7 bases at V and 5 bases at J, with 18 bases in the middle. The germline gives CDR1 LNHDA, CDR2 SQIVND (reference sequence). Together with reference TRBV19 and TRBJ2-7, the CDR3 gives the full variable domain: DGGITQSPKYLFRKEGQNVTLSCEQNLNHDAMYWYRQDPGQGLRLIYYSQIVNDFQKGDIAEGYSVSREKKESFPLTVTSAQKNPTAFYLCASTRGAQYHEQYFGPGTRLTVT.

V and J are TRBV11-2 and TRBJ1-2; D not resolved. The CDR3 has 16 amino acids. The ends were cut back, 0 bases at V and 3 bases at J, with 14 bases in the middle. Germline lookup yields CDR1 SGHAT and CDR2 FQNNGV. CDR3 sequence: CASSLDGRIIDYGYTF. Written as DNA, the CDR3 is TGTGCCAGCAGCTTAGATGGCCGGATTATAGACTATGGCTACACCTTC. The variable domain in full, with the rest retrieved from reference TRBV11-2 and TRBJ1-2, is EAGVAQSPRYKIIEKRQSVAFWCNPISGHATLYWYQQILGQGPKLLIQFQNNGVVDDSQLPKDRFSAERLKGVDSTLKIQPAKLEDSAVYLCASSLDGRIIDYGYTFGSGTRLTVV.